This is a list of T cell receptor beta chains from one sample in a study of beta chain features in type 1 diabetes. TCRdb keeps only in-frame clones here, not all; method: immunoSEQ multiplex PCR. This table holds 250,000 or so clones, 68% found once. What was sequenced was naive CD4+ T cells from blood. These receptors were collected from a man aged 30-40 years in good health. The conserved cysteine and the conserved F or W are not part of the CDR3 here.

j_call: TRBJ2-5; v_call: TRBV10-3; cdr3_aa: AISPGGSETQY
j_call: TRBJ2-7; v_call: TRBV30; cdr3_aa: AWSVQGPPTYEQY
j_call: TRBJ1-1; v_call: TRBV30; cdr3_aa: AWSAAPGPFTEAF
j_call: TRBJ1-2; v_call: TRBV10-3; cdr3_aa: AISETGPEGYT
j_call: TRBJ1-1; v_call: TRBV2; cdr3_aa: ASSPGQMNTEAF
j_call: TRBJ2-3; v_call: TRBV30; cdr3_aa: SWSSGLAGETDTQY
j_call: TRBJ2-5; v_call: TRBV7-2; cdr3_aa: ASSQLQGAGTQY
j_call: TRBJ2-7; v_call: TRBV30; cdr3_aa: AWSNWDRTVAGGSHEQY
j_call: TRBJ2-2; v_call: TRBV18; cdr3_aa: ASSRTSQGTGELF
j_call: TRBJ2-5; v_call: TRBV14; cdr3_aa: ASSQWNQETQY